A single sample is the source of the 23 T cell receptor beta chains below, sequenced in a study of shared clonotypes between healthy human individuals. Libraries were prepared by immunoSEQ multiplex PCR; TCRdb keeps only in-frame clonotypes and omits some of them. The sample gives around 2,000,000 clones, approximately 95% of which show up once; 0.1% to 0.15% is in the top ten. The sample was naive CD4+ T cells sorted from blood. Subset meaning: CD45RA+ positively selected. All receptors come from a young man in good health.

The chain uses TRBV7-9 and TRBJ2-7, with 7 bases lining up with TRBD2. The CDR3 extends over 14 amino acids. The V and J ends lost 3 bases and 3 bases, in that order; junction bases with no gene match: 5. CDR1 and CDR2 from the germline V gene are SEHNR and FQNEAQ (reference sequence). Here the CDR3 reads CASSFVGGIYEQYF. In DNA, the CDR3 is TGTGCCAGCAGCTTTGTCGGGGGGATCTACGAGCAGTACTTC.

The chain carries TRBV5-4 and TRBJ2-1, with a weak D call TRBD1 (7 bases). The ends were cut back, 3 bases at V and 9 bases at J, with 25 bases in the middle. This CDR3 region has 17 residues. CDR1 and CDR2 (germline): SGHNT, YYREEE (reference sequence). CDR3 amino acids: CASSSGDSGYLGGEQFF. The CDR3 bases are TGTGCCAGCAGCTCGGGGGACAGTGGATATCTGGGCGGTGAGCAGTTCTTC.

This clone occurred once. At the DNA level, this CDR3 is encoded by other sequences in the same sample as well. V is TRBV6-5 and J is TRBJ2-7; TRBD1 aligns across 7 bases. Germline CDR1 and CDR2: MNHEY and SVGAGI. Trimming at V came to 2 bases and at J to 6 bases, leaving 1 base not matched to a gene. The CDR3 is 12 residues long. CDR3 amino acids: CASSYRQGEQYF. The CDR3 DNA reads as TGTGCCAGCAGTTACAGACAGGGCGAGCAGTACTTC.

The chain combines TRBV5-1 with TRBJ1-2; 8 nucleotides agree with TRBD1. Germline V gene data show CDR1 as SGHRS and CDR2 as YFSETQ. With V trimmed by 7 bases and J by 2 bases, 1 base remained unmatched. The CDR3 is 12 residues long. CDR3 amino acids: CASGTGNYGYTF. The CDR3 DNA follows: TGCGCCAGCGGGACAGGCAACTATGGCTACACCTTC. The full variable domain, with the rest looked up from reference TRBV5-1 and TRBJ1-2, is KAGVTQTPRYLIKTRGQQVTLSCSPISGHRSVSWYQQTPGQGLQFLFEYFSETQRNKGNFPGRFSGRQFSNSRSEMNVSTLELGDSALYLCASGTGNYGYTFGSGTRLTVV.

The chain joins TRBV27 to TRBJ1-2; 9 bases fit TRBD1. This CDR3 is 13 amino acids long. The V gene end was trimmed by 5 bases and the J gene end by 7 bases; junction bases not matched to a gene: 5. Germline assignment: CDR1 MNHEY and CDR2 SMNVEV (reference sequence). As DNA, the CDR3 is TGTGCCAGCAGTGGGACAGGGCTCCCTGGCTACACCTTC. It encodes CASSGTGLPGYTF.

This sequence joins TRBV9 and TRBJ1-3, with a weak D call TRBD1 (5 bases). The CDR3 is 18 residues long. Germline lookup yields CDR1 SGDLS and CDR2 YYNGEE. V lost 0 bases and J lost 4, with 20 bases in between. The CDR3 region has the DNA TGTGCCAGCAGCGTAGAAGGGTTTCGGAGGGGCGTAGGAAACACCATATATTTT. It is translated as CASSVEGFRRGVGNTIYF.

A note on this clone: Other nucleotide sequences from this sample produce the same CDR3. CDR3 nucleotides: TGTGCCAGCAGTACCGGGGAGACCCAGTACTTC. Translated: CASSTGETQYF. V and J are TRBV6-6 and TRBJ2-5; no clear D gene. This CDR3 contains 11 residues. The germline V and J ends were trimmed by 5 bases and 5 bases, with 6 bases remaining between them. Per germline, CDR1 MNHNY and CDR2 SVGAGI (reference sequence).

V and J are TRBV4-1 and TRBJ2-5; 11 nucleotides line up with TRBD1. The J call may be incorrect, as the DNA end agrees better with TRBJ2-7. CDR3 size: 15 residues. From germline, CDR1 is MGHRA and CDR2 YSYEKL. The CDR3 bases are TGCGCCAGCAGCCAAGAAGGACAGGGGGCTGGCGAGCAGTACTTC. Translation gives CASSQEGQGAGEQYF.

The chain combines TRBV6-6 with TRBJ2-7; TRBD2 is a possible D gene (6 bases). The length of the CDR3 is 12 residues. Trimming removed 8 bases from V and 3 bases from J, with 11 bases in between. Looked up from germline, CDR1 is MNHNY and CDR2 is SVGAGI (reference sequence). The CDR3 region is CASGMGGYEQYF. The CDR3 DNA follows: TGTGCCAGCGGGATGGGGGGCTACGAGCAGTACTTC.

Concerning this clone: Different DNA sequences within this sample yield the same CDR3. The rearrangement joins TRBV6-5 to TRBJ1-5; 10 positions agree with TRBD1. Germline V lookup: CDR1 MNHEY, CDR2 SVGAGI. The CDR3 has 14 residues. J lost 3 bases, V lost 6 bases, and 2 bases had no gene match. CDR3 sequence: CASRGTGDNQPQHF. As DNA, the CDR3 is TGTGCCAGCAGGGGGACAGGGGACAATCAGCCCCAGCATTTT.

Worth noting for this clone: The same CDR3 is also encoded by other DNA sequences in this sample. The chain employs TRBV18 and TRBJ2-5, with D hard to call. In germline, CDR1 is KGHSH, CDR2 LQKENI. V was trimmed by 3 bases and J by 1 base, leaving 9 bases between them. The CDR3 runs to 14 residues. The CDR3 region is CASSPSRTQETQYF. The CDR3 DNA follows: TGTGCCAGCTCACCCTCCCGGACCCAAGAGACCCAGTACTTC.

The CDR3 coding sequence is TGTGCCAGTAGTACGGGGACAGGGGGCGCGTATGGCTACACCTTC. Translation: CASSTGTGGAYGYTF. This chain links TRBV19 with TRBJ1-2; TRBD1 agrees at 12 bases. CDR3 length equals 15 residues. The germline gives CDR1 LNHDA, CDR2 SQIVND (reference sequence). V lost 4 bases and J lost 5; bases outside the gene matches: 5.

V is TRBV7-2 and J is TRBJ1-1; D is ambiguous. Looked up from germline, CDR1 is SGHTA and CDR2 is FQGNSA. The germline V and J ends were trimmed by 1 base and 3 bases, with 12 bases remaining between them. The CDR3 consists of 15 residues. CDR3 loop: CASSLVVGLDTEAFF. In DNA form, the CDR3 reads TGTGCCAGCAGCTTAGTGGTCGGGTTGGACACTGAAGCTTTCTTT.

The chain couples TRBV6-5 to TRBJ2-7, with 8 bases fitting TRBD1. The CDR3 is 14 residues long. The junction had 10 bases not matched to a gene; V was cut back by 5 bases and J by 7 bases. The germline V gene has CDR1 MNHEY and CDR2 SVGAGI. In DNA, the CDR3 is TGTGCCAGCAGTCCAGGGGGCGCGACCTTAGAGCAGTACTTC. Translation: CASSPGGATLEQYF.

The chain joins TRBV6-1 to TRBJ2-1; no firm D call. V lost 2 bases, J lost 3 bases, and 5 bases lay in between. The CDR3 runs to 13 residues. Germline CDR1 reads MNHNS; CDR2 reads SASEGT. As DNA, the CDR3 is TGTGCCAGCAGTGAATTACTCTACAATGAGCAGTTCTTC. This translates into CASSELLYNEQFF.

V is TRBV6-5 and J is TRBJ2-5; tentatively, D is TRBD1 (6 bases). CDR1 is MNHEY and CDR2 is SVGAGI in the germline V gene. Trimming pared 5 bases from V and 9 bases from J, leaving 19 bases between. The CDR3 loop spans 14 amino acids. The DNA of the CDR3 is TGTGCCAGCAGTAACCGGACAGTCAGGAAGGCCCAGTACTTC. It is translated as CASSNRTVRKAQYF.

V usage is TRBV5-1 and J usage is TRBJ2-5, with TRBD2 matching 7 bases. With 3 bases clipped from V and 2 bases from J, the junction kept 10 bases outside the gene matches. Germline lookup yields CDR1 SGHRS and CDR2 YFSETQ. The CDR3 spans 16 residues. DNA of the CDR3: TGCGCCAGCAGCTCCCTTAGGGCGGGGGATCAAGAGACCCAGTACTTC. Residues: CASSSLRAGDQETQYF.

The genes are TRBV7-2 and TRBJ2-4; 8 bases fit TRBD2. The CDR3 totals 15 residues. After removal of 1 base from V and 6 bases from J, the junction contained 5 bases not matched to a gene. Germline V gene data show CDR1 as SGHTA and CDR2 as FQGNSA. The CDR3 is CASSLGGLAGNIQYF. CDR3 sequence (DNA): TGTGCCAGCAGCTTAGGGGGGCTAGCGGGAAACATTCAGTACTTC.

The genes are TRBV11-1 and TRBJ1-2; a possible D gene is TRBD1 (5 bases). V shed 5 bases and J shed 5 bases, with 18 bases lying between them. CDR3 length equals 15 residues. Germline V CDR1 and CDR2: SGHAT, FQDESV (reference sequence). CDR3 amino acids: CASSDGSKGQYGYTF. Written as DNA, the CDR3 is TGTGCCAGCAGCGATGGATCGAAGGGGCAATATGGCTACACCTTC.

Notes on this clone: This specimen includes other DNA sequences encoding the same CDR3. The chain has TRBV2 and TRBJ2-2, with D perhaps TRBD1 or TRBD2 (5 bases each). Trimming pared 4 bases from V and 6 bases from J, leaving 6 bases between. The CDR3 runs 12 residues. Germline CDR1 and CDR2: SNHLY and FYNNEI. This CDR3 reads CASSGGPGELFF. CDR3 nucleotide sequence: TGTGCCAGCAGTGGGGGACCCGGGGAGCTGTTTTTT. Looking up the rest from reference TRBV2 and TRBJ2-2 gives the full variable domain: EPEVTQTPSHQVTQMGQEVILRCVPISNHLYFYWYRQILGQKVEFLVSFYNNEISEKSEIFDDQFSVERPDGSNFTLKIRSTKLEDSAMYFCASSGGPGELFFGEGSRLTVL.

The rearrangement joins TRBV5-4 to TRBJ1-5, with D uncertain. CDR3 length equals 16 residues. Germline loops: CDR1 SGHNT, CDR2 YYREEE (reference sequence). V shed 1 base and J shed 5 bases, with 16 bases lying between them. CDR3 region: CASSLFAGNRDQPQHF. CDR3 nucleotides: TGTGCCAGCAGCTTGTTTGCGGGAAACAGAGATCAGCCCCAGCATTTT.

This clone is a singleton in its sample. Here the CDR3 DNA reads TGTGCCAGTAGTATAGATCCACCGCGGGGGGCCTCCCAAGAGACCCAGTACTTC. Its translation: CASSIDPPRGASQETQYF. This rearrangement joins TRBV19 to TRBJ2-5; 8 bases are shared with TRBD2. CDR3 size: 18 residues. V dropped 0 bases and J dropped 1; count of bases not matched to a gene: 10. Germline V gene sequence: CDR1 LNHDA, CDR2 SQIVND (reference sequence).

The V call is TRBV14, the J call TRBJ2-7; D might be TRBD2 (5 bases). V dropped 6 bases and J dropped 0 bases, with 12 bases sitting between them. Germline V gives CDR1 SGHDN, CDR2 FVKESK. The CDR3 sequence is 14 residues long. The CDR3 sequence: CASRKEGSSYEQYF. CDR3 DNA: TGTGCCAGCAGGAAGGAAGGGAGCTCCTACGAGCAGTACTTC.